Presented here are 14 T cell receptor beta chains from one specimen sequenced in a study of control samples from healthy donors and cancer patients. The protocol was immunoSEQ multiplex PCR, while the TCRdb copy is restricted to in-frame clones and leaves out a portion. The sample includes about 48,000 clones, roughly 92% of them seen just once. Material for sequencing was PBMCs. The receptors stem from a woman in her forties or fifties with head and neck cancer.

CDR3 residues: CATSREEDPLYEQYF. CDR3 in DNA: TGTGCCACCAGCAGAGAGGAGGATCCCCTCTACGAGCAGTACTTC. The J gene is TRBJ2-7, the V gene TRBV15; a weak D match, TRBD2 (5 bases). This CDR3 has 15 residues. The V and J ends lost 0 bases and 3 bases respectively, with 12 bases between them. Germline V gene data show CDR1 as LNHNV and CDR2 as YYDKDF (reference sequence).

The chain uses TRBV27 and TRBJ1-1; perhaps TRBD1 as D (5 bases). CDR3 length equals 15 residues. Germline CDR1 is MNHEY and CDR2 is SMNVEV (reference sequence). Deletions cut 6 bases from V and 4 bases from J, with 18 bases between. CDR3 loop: CASRRGFSDGTEAFF. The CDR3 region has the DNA TGTGCCAGCAGGAGGGGTTTTTCCGATGGCACTGAAGCTTTCTTT.

The CDR3 protein is CASSLSGNYGYTF. The CDR3 nucleotides read TGTGCCAGCAGTTTGAGTGGCAACTATGGCTACACCTTC. This chain joins TRBV27 and TRBJ1-2; unclear D gene. V was clipped by 3 bases and J by 2 bases, with 7 bases between them. Germline CDR1 is MNHEY and CDR2 is SMNVEV (reference sequence). CDR3 length equals 13 residues.

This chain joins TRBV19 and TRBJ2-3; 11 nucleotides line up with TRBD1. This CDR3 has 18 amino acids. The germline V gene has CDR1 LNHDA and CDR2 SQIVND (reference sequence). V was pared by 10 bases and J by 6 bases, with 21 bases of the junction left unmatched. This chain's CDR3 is CATRGRGGQGATSDTQYF. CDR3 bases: TGTGCCACCCGCGGAAGAGGAGGACAGGGGGCGACCTCGGATACGCAGTATTTT.

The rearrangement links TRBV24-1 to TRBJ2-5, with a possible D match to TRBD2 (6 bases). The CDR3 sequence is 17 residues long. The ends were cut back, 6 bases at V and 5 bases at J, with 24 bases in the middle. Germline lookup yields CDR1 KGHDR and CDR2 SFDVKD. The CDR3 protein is CATSNPPAAGGTETQYF. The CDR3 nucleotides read TGTGCCACCAGTAACCCCCCGGCAGCGGGTGGGACGGAGACCCAGTACTTC.

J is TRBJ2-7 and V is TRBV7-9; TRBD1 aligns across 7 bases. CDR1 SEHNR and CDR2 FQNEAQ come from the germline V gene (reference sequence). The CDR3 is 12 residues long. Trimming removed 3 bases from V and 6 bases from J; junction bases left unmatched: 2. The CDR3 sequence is CASSFTGAEQYF. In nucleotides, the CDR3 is TGTGCCAGCAGCTTTACAGGGGCCGAGCAGTACTTC.

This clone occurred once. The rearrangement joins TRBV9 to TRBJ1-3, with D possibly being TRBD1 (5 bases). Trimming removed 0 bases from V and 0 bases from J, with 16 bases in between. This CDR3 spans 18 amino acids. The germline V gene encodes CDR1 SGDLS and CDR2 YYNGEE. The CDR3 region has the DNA TGTGCCAGCAGCGTAGGGAGCCAGGGAACGGACTCTGGAAACACCATATATTTT. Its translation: CASSVGSQGTDSGNTIYF.

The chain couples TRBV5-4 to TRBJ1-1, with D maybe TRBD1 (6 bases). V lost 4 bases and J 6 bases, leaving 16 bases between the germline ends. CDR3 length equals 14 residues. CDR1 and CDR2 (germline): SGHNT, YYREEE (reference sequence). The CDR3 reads CASSKDSGGAEAFF. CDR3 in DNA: TGTGCCAGCAGCAAGGACAGCGGGGGAGCTGAAGCTTTCTTT.

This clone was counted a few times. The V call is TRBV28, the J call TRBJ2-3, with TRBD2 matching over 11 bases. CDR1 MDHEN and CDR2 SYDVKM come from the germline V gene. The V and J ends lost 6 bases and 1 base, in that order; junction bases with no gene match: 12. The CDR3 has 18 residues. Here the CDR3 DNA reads TGTGCCAGCAGCTCCCTGACTAGCGGGACTCCTGGCACAGATACGCAGTATTTT. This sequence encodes CASSSLTSGTPGTDTQYF.

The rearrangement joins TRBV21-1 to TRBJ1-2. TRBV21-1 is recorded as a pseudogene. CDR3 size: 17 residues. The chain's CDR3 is CASPRGGADRANYGYTF. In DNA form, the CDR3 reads TGTGCCAGCCCCAGGGGGGGAGCGGACAGAGCTAACTATGGCTACACCTTC.

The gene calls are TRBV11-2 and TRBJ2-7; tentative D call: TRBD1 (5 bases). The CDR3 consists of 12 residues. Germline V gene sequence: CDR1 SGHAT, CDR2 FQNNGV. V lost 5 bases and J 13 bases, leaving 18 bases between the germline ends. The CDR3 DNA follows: TGTGCCAGCAGCCCCATTTTTTCGACAGCCTACTTC. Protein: CASSPIFSTAYF.

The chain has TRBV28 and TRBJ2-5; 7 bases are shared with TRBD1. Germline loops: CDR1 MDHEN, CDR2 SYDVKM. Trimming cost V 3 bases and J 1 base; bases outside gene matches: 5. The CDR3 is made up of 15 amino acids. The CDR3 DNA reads TGTGCCAGCAGTTTCGGGGACAGCCGCCAAGAGACCCAGTACTTC. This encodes CASSFGDSRQETQYF.

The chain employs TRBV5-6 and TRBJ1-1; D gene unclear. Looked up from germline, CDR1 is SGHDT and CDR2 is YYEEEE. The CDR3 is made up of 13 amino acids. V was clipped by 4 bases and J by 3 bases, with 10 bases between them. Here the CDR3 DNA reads TGTGCCAGCAGCCCGCATGGTTACACTGAAGCTTTCTTT. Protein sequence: CASSPHGYTEAFF.

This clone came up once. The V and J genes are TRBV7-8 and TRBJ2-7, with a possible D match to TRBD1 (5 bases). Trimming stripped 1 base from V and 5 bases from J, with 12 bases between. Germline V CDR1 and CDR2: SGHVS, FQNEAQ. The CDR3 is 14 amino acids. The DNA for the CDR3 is TGTGCCAGCAGCTTAGGGTCTCAGGGCGACGAGCAGTACTTC. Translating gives CASSLGSQGDEQYF.